This passage covers 5 T cell receptor beta chains from one sample sequenced in a study of shared clonotypes between healthy human individuals. Libraries were prepared by immunoSEQ multiplex PCR; TCRdb keeps only in-frame clonotypes and omits some of them. The data hold about 730,000 clones, with 55% to 80% observed a single time. Sequenced material: memory CD4+ T cells sorted from blood. Subset of the sample: CD45RA-negative fraction. The receptors were sampled from a woman aged 25-40 years in good health.

The CDR3: CASSAQGANYGYTF. The CDR3 region has the DNA TGTGCCAGCAGTGCACAGGGGGCTAACTATGGCTACACCTTC. This chain uses TRBV2 with TRBJ1-2; 8 nucleotides line up with TRBD1. The CDR3 spans 14 residues. CDR1 is SNHLY, CDR2 FYNNEI, per germline. Germline trimming cut 4 bases from V and 0 bases from J; bases unmatched to any gene: 1.

The chain's CDR3 is CASSYSGPGEQYF. The CDR3 DNA follows: TGTGCCAGCAGCTACTCAGGGCCCGGTGAGCAGTACTTC. This chain joins TRBV7-2 and TRBJ2-7; TRBD1 is a possible D gene (5 bases). V gave up 4 bases and J gave up 7 bases, with 14 bases separating them. Per the germline V gene, CDR1 is SGHTA and CDR2 is FQGNSA. This CDR3 contains 13 residues.

The chain combines TRBV14 with TRBJ2-7; D is unresolved. The CDR3 covers 15 residues. V was clipped by 4 bases and J by 1 base, with 14 bases between them. The germline V gene encodes CDR1 SGHDN and CDR2 FVKESK. The CDR3 sequence is CASSPSWLASYEQYF. CDR3 coding DNA: TGTGCCAGCAGCCCCTCATGGCTCGCTTCCTACGAGCAGTACTTC. The full variable domain, completed using reference TRBV14 and TRBJ2-7, is EAGVTQFPSHSVIEKGQTVTLRCDPISGHDNLYWYRRVMGKEIKFLLHFVKESKQDESGMPNNRFLAERTGGTYSTLKVQPAELEDSGVYFCASSPSWLASYEQYFGPGTRLTVT.

For this clone: The same CDR3 can be traced to other DNA sequences in this sample. The chain links TRBV5-6 to TRBJ1-1; the D is unclear. Germline lookup yields CDR1 SGHDT and CDR2 YYEEEE. Trimming pared 1 base from V and 0 bases from J, leaving 7 bases between. The CDR3 extends over 14 amino acids. For the CDR3, the DNA is TGTGCCAGCAGCTTGAACCTCCTGAACACTGAAGCTTTCTTT. It yields the protein CASSLNLLNTEAFF.

The rearrangement uses TRBV7-2 and TRBJ1-1; D is uncertain. This CDR3 has 14 amino acids. Germline V gives CDR1 SGHTA, CDR2 FQGNSA. Deletions cut 5 bases from V and 2 bases from J, with 12 bases between. The CDR3 protein is CASSLPVGNTEAFF. Written as DNA, the CDR3 is TGTGCCAGCAGCCTCCCCGTGGGTAACACTGAAGCTTTCTTT.